This T cell receptor (beta chain) was found in a study of CD8 T cells in Susac syndrome. Study observations and caveats: The study admitted that it had a relatively small number of individuals in its TCR sequencing and HLA analysis.

TCR beta sequencing was performed on blood CD8+ and CD4+ T cells. While serving as controls, healthy donors were matched for age and sex. Trimming removed 7 bases from V and 15 bases from J; junction bases left unmatched: 17. The germline gives CDR1 MNHEY, CDR2 SVGEGT. The CDR3 extends over 15 amino acids. The authors reverse transcribed roughly 0.5 to 1 ug RNA with random hexamers. The immunoSEQ assay covered 54 Vbeta and 13 Jbeta segments for CDR3. TCRdb independently ran MiXCR on the immunoSEQ multiplex PCR reads; one entry per CDR3 protein. Found here are roughly 200,000 distinct CDR3 sequences, roughly 94% of them singletons; the top ten hold approximately 0.094%. Note on this clonotype: The antigen is undetermined.

This clonotype was sampled from a human donor in good health. Sequenced input: CD4+ T cells from PBMCs. The V gene is TRBV6-2 or TRBV6-3, the J gene TRBJ2-1, with 11 bases lining up with TRBD1. The CDR3 spells CASTQAPGGQGEAFF. The DNA of the CDR3 is TGTGCCAGCACCCAGGCCCCAGGGGGACAGGGGGAGGCGTTCTTC.